These T cell receptor beta chains were read from a single sample in a study of blood T cell repertoires in COVID-19. Assay used: immunoSEQ multiplex PCR; TCRdb lists only in-frame clones, some missing. The table shows around 370,000 clones, with around nine tenths occurring only once. Sequencing was carried out using peripheral blood. These TCRs come from a woman younger than 30 who had recovered from COVID-19. Each CDR3 is given without its conserved first and last residue. The D gene is left open where the match is weak. Expanded clones are given a class, and other clones once, few, many or no size at all.

J gene,V gene,clone size,D gene,CDR3 length,CDR3 protein
TRBJ2-3,TRBV6-2/TRBV6-3,-,TRBD2,14,ASSARTSGSTDTQY
TRBJ1-1,TRBV6-1,once,TRBD1,15,ASSESRDRGPNTEAF
TRBJ1-1,TRBV10-3,-,TRBD1,14,AIRGRDRGLHSEAF
TRBJ1-1,TRBV6-5,few,-,12,ASSQTNMNTEAF
TRBJ1-4,TRBV5-5,-,-,15,ASSLYQGHATNEKLF
TRBJ2-1,TRBV7-8,-,-,13,ASSLVVAPYNEQF
TRBJ2-5,TRBV6-5,-,-,12,ASSQTRRGSVQY
TRBJ2-1,TRBV10-3,once,-,10,AISDRANEQF
TRBJ1-2,TRBV7-9,once,TRBD1,13,ASSAGQGNFYGYT
TRBJ2-5,TRBV7-8,-,TRBD2,13,ASSPGAGRGETQY
TRBJ1-3,TRBV7-9,-,-,13,ASSLARDSGNTIY
TRBJ1-2,TRBV19,-,-,11,ASSIIAGYGYT
TRBJ2-1,TRBV14,-,TRBD1,11,ASSPLNDRGEL
TRBJ1-2,TRBV29-1,few,-,9,SVRLGDGYT
TRBJ1-1,TRBV14,-,TRBD1,13,ASSQRTGLYTEAF
TRBJ2-5,TRBV2,once,-,12,ASSEELVAETQY
TRBJ2-1,TRBV12-5,-,-,13,ASGGGGSSYNEQF
TRBJ1-2,TRBV12-3/TRBV12-4,-,-,11,ASSAGFNYGYT
TRBJ1-1,TRBV27,-,-,10,ASRGRISEAF
TRBJ2-2,TRBV5-6,-,-,13,ASSRPPGYTGELF
TRBJ2-3,TRBV4-3,-,TRBD2,16,ASSQLAGGANSPDTQY
TRBJ1-2,TRBV10-3,-,TRBD1,11,ANAGTGSRGYT
TRBJ2-1,TRBV30,-,-,8,AWSELVQF
TRBJ1-6,TRBV3-1/TRBV3-2,-,-,12,AINRDNYNSPLH
TRBJ1-1,TRBV6-5,once,-,12,ASSRSSGGTEAF
TRBJ1-2,TRBV5-4,once,-,11,ASSLGQGNGYT
TRBJ2-4,TRBV12-3/TRBV12-4,-,-,11,ASTLGGENIQY
TRBJ1-2,TRBV5-1,-,TRBD1,15,ASSLSSWDRQNYGYT
TRBJ2-1,TRBV5-6,once,TRBD1,14,ASSSGQGSLGNEQF
TRBJ1-1,TRBV7-8,-,-,12,ASSLGRQNTEAF
TRBJ2-1,TRBV7-2,-,TRBD1,12,ASSLTGGYNEQF
TRBJ1-1,TRBV28,-,-,10,ASSLKAGWTF
TRBJ1-4,TRBV4-3,-,TRBD1,14,ASSQGTGASGEKLF
TRBJ1-6,TRBV5-1,-,-,18,ASSHSYRVSGLRPNSPLH
TRBJ1-2,TRBV19,-,TRBD1,17,ASSIRVFGGTGAPYGYT
TRBJ1-2,TRBV14,-,-,10,ASSHTGYGYT
TRBJ2-1,TRBV5-4,few,TRBD2,15,ASSPTAGLAGGHEQF
TRBJ1-3,TRBV9,once,-,13,ASSLSGFSGNTIY
TRBJ1-6,TRBV6-2/TRBV6-3,-,TRBD1,14,ASSSRPGTVDSPLH
TRBJ2-5,TRBV24-1,-,TRBD1,17,ATSDLARGQGVVGETQY
TRBJ1-3,TRBV7-8,-,TRBD1,13,ASSPGQGTGNTIY
TRBJ2-1,TRBV3-1/TRBV3-2,-,TRBD2,15,ASSRGLAGTSYNEQF
TRBJ1-2,TRBV5-4,once,-,10,AISWENYGYT
TRBJ1-5,TRBV27,-,TRBD1,12,ASSARGSGQPQH
TRBJ2-1,TRBV6-2/TRBV6-3,-,-,11,ASSLVAYNEQF